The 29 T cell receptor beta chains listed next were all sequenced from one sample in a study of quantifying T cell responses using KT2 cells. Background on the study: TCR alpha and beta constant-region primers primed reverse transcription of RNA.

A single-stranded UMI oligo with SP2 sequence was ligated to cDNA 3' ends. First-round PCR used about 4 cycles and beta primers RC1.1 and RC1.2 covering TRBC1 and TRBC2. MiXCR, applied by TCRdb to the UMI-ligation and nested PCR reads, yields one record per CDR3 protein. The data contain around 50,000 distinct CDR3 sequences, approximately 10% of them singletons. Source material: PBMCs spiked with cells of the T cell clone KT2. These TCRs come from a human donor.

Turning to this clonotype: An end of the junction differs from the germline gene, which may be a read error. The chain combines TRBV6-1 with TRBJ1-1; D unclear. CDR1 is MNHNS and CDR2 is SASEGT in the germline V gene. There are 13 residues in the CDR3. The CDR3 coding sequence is TGTGCCAGCAGCGAAGTACCGAACACTGAAGCTTTCTTT. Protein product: CASSEVPNTEAFF.

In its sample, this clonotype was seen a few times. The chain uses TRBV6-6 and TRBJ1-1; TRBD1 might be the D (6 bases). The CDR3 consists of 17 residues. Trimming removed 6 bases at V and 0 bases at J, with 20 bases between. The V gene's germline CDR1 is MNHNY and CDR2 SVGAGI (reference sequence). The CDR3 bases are TGTGCCAGCAGGGGGGGCGGACCGAGACAAATGAACACTGAAGCTTTCTTT. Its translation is CASRGGGPRQMNTEAFF.

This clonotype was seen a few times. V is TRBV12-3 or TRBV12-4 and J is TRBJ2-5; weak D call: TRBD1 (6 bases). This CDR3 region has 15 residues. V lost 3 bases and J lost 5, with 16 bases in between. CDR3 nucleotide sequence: TGTGCCAGCAGTTTTGCCGGACAGTCAAGCGAGACCCAGTACTTC. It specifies CASSFAGQSSETQYF.

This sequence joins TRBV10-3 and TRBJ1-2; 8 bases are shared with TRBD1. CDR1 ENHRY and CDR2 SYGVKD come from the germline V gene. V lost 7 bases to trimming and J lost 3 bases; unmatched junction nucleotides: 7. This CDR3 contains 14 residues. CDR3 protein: CAITFGQGDYGYTF. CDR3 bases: TGTGCCATCACTTTCGGACAGGGTGACTATGGCTACACCTTC.

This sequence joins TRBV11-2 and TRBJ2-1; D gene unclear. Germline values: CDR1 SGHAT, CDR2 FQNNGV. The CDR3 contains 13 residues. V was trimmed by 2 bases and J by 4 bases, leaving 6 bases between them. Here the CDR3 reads CASSLQPYNEQFF. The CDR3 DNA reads TGTGCCAGCAGCTTACAGCCTTACAATGAGCAGTTCTTC.

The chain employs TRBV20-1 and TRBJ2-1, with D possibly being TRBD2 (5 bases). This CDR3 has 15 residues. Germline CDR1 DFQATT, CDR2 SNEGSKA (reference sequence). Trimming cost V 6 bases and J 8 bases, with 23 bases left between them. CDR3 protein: CSATIPYSGFDEQFF. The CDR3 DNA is TGCAGTGCCACAATACCCTACTCGGGGTTCGATGAGCAGTTCTTC.

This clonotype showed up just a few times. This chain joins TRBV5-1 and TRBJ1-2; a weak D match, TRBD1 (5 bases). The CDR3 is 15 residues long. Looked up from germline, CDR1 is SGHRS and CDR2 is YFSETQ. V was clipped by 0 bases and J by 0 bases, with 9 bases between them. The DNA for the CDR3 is TGCGCCAGCAGCTTGGATCTGGGGGCTAACTATGGCTACACCTTC. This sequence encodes CASSLDLGANYGYTF.

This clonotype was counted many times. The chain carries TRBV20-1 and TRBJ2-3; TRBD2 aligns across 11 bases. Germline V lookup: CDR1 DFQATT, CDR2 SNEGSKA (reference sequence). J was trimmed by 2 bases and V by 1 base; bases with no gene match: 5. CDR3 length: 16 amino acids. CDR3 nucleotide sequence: TGCAGTGCTAGAGGGGAGACTAGCGGGGACACAGATACGCAGTATTTT. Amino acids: CSARGETSGDTDTQYF.

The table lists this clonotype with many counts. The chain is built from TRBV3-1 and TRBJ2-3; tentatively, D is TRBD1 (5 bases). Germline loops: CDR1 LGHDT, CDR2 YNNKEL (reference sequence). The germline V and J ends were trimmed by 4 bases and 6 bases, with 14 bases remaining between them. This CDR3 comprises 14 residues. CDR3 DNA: TGTGCCAGCAGCCCAGGGCAAGTTACGGATACGCAGTATTTT. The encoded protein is CASSPGQVTDTQYF.

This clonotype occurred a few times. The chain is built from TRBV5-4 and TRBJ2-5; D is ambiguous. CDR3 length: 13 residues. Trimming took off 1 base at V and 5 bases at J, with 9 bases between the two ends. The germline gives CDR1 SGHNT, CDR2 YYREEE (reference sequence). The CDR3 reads CASSLTIGETQYF. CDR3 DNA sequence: TGTGCCAGCAGCTTGACTATCGGGGAGACCCAGTACTTC.

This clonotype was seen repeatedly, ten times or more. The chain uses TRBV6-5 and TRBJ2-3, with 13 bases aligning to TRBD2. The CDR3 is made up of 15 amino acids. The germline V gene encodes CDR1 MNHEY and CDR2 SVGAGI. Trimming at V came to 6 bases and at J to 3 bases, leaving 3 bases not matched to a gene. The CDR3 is CASSWTSGRTDTQYF. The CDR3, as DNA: TGTGCCAGCAGCTGGACTAGCGGGAGAACAGATACGCAGTATTTT.

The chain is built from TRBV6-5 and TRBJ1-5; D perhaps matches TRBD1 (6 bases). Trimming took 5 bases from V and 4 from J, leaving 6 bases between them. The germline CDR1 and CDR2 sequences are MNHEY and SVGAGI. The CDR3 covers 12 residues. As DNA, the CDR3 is TGTGCCAGCAGTACAGGGAATCAGCCCCAGCATTTT. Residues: CASSTGNQPQHF.

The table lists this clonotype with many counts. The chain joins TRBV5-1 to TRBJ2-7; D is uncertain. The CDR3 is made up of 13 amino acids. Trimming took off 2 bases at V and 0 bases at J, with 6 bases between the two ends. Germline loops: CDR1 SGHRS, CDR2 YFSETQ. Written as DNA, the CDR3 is TGCGCCAGCAGCTTTACGTACTCCTACGAGCAGTACTTC. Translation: CASSFTYSYEQYF.

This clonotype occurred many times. The CDR3 sequence is CSARVGGERVDGYTF. CDR3 DNA sequence: TGCAGTGCTAGAGTTGGAGGGGAAAGGGTTGATGGCTACACCTTC. The chain has TRBV20-1 and TRBJ1-2, with a possible D match to TRBD1 (5 bases). The CDR3 runs to 15 residues. Looked up from germline, CDR1 is DFQATT and CDR2 is SNEGSKA (reference sequence). Between the trimmed V and J ends, which lost 1 base and 6 bases, there was a span of 18 bases.

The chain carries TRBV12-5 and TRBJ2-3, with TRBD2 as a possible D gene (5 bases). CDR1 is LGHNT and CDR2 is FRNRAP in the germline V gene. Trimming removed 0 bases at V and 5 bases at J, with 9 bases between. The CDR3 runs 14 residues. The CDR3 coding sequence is TGTGCTAGTGGTTTGGTACGGGGTCTAGATACGCAGTATTTT. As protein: CASGLVRGLDTQYF.

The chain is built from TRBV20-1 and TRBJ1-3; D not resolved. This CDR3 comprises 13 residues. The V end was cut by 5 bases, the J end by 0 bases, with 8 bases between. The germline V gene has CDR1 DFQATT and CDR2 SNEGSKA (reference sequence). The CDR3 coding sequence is TGCAGTGCTCCGACGGTCTCTGGAAACACCATATATTTT. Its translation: CSAPTVSGNTIYF.

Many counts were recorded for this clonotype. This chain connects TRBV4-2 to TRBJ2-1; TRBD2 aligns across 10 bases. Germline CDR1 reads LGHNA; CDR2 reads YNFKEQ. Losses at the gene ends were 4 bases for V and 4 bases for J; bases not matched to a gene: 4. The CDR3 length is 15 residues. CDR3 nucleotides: TGTGCCAGCAGCCCGTCTAGCGGGAGTTACAATGAGCAGTTCTTC. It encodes CASSPSSGSYNEQFF.

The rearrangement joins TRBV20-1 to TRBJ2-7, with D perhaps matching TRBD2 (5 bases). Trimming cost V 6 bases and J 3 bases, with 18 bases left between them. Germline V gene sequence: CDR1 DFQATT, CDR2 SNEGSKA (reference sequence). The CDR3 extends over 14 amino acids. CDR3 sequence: CSAPAETGFYEQYF. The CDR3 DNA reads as TGCAGTGCGCCAGCCGAGACGGGATTCTACGAGCAGTACTTC.

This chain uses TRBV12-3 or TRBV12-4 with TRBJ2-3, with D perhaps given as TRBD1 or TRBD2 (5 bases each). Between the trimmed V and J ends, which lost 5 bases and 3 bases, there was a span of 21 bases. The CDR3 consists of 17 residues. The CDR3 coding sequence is TGTGCCAGCAGTGGGTACGGGACCCTTCGTATAACAGATACGCAGTATTTT. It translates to CASSGYGTLRITDTQYF.

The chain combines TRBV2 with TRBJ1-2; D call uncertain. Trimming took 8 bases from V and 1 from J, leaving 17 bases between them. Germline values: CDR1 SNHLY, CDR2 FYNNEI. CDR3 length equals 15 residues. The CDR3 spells CASYDTRNGNYGYTF. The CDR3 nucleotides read TGTGCCAGCTATGACACACGCAACGGTAACTATGGCTACACCTTC.

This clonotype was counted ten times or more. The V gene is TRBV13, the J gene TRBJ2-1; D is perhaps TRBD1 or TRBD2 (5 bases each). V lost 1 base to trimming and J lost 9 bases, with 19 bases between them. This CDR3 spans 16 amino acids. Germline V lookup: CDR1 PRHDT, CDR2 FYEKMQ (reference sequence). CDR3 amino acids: CASSLAHPREPGEQFF. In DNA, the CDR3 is TGTGCCAGCAGCTTAGCACATCCCAGGGAGCCGGGTGAGCAGTTCTTC.

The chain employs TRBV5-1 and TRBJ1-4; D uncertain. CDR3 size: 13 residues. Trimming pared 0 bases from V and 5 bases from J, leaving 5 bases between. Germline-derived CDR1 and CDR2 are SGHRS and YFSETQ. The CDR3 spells CASSLGGNEKLFF. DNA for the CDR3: TGCGCCAGCAGCTTGGGAGGGAATGAAAAACTGTTTTTT.

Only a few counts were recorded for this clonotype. The CDR3 loop reads CAPGVQYF. CDR3 bases: TGTGCTCCAGGGGTTCAGTACTTC. V is TRBV11-3 and J is TRBJ2-4; D possibly corresponds to TRBD1 (6 bases). The CDR3 covers 8 residues. Germline values: CDR1 SGHNT, CDR2 YENEEA. Together with reference TRBV11-3 and TRBJ2-4, the CDR3 gives the full variable domain: EAGVVQSPRYKIIEKKQPVAFWCNPISGHNTLYWYLQNLGQGPELLIRYENEEAVDDSQLPKDRFSAERLKGVDSTLKIQPAELGDSAVYLCAPGVQYFGAGTRLSVL.

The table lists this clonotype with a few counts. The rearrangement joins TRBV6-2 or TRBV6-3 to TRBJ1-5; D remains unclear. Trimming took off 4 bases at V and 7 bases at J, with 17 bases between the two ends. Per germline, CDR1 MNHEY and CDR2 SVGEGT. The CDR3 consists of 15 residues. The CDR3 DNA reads TGTGCCAGCAGTTTCGCTGTACGGGTAGGACAGCCCCAGCATTTT. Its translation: CASSFAVRVGQPQHF.

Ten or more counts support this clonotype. The CDR3 bases are TGCAGCGTTCTTGTAAACACTGAAGCTTTCTTT. Protein sequence: CSVLVNTEAFF. The chain employs TRBV29-1 and TRBJ1-1; D gene uncertain. Germline CDR1 reads SQVTM; CDR2 reads ANQGSEA. Trimming pared 5 bases from V and 2 bases from J, leaving 6 bases between. The CDR3 is 11 residues long.

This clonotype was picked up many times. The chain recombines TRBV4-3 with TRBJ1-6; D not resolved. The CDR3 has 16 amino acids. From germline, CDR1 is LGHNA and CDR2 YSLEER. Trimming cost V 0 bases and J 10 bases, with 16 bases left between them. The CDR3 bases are TGCGCCAGCAGCCAAGATAGAGCAGCTTTGTACTCACCCCTCCACTTT. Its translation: CASSQDRAALYSPLHF.

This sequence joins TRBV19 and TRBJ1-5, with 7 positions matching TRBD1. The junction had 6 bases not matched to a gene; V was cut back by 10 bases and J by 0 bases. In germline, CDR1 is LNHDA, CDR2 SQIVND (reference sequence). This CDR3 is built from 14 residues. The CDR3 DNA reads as TGTGCCACCTCGGACAGGCCTAGCAATCAGCCCCAGCATTTT. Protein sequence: CATSDRPSNQPQHF.

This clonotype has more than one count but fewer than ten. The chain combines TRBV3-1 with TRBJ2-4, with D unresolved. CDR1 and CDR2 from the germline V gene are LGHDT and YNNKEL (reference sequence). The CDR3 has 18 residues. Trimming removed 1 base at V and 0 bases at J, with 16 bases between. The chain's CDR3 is CASSQVPEQILAKNIQYF. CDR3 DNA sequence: TGTGCCAGCAGCCAAGTCCCGGAACAGATACTAGCCAAAAACATTCAGTACTTC.

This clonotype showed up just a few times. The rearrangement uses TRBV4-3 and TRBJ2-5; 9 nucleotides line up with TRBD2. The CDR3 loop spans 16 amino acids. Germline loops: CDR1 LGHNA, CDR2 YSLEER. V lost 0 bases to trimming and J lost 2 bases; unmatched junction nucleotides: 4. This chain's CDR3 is CASSQDQAGGQETQYF. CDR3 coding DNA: TGCGCCAGCAGCCAAGATCAGGCGGGAGGGCAAGAGACCCAGTACTTC.